This TCR beta chain was sequenced during a study of T cells in localized non-small cell lung cancer. The junction had 7 bases not matched to a gene; V was cut back by 3 bases and J by 4 bases. The CDR3 has 15 residues. Germline-derived CDR1 and CDR2 are MGHRA and YSYEKL. As for this clone: Its antigen is currently unknown.

Clones were read by immunoSEQ multiplex PCR, and TCRdb kept only the in-frame ones, dropping some. The data contain approximately 23,000 clones, approximately 91% of them singletons. The study, taken as a whole, reports: Only one tumor region was sequenced, so heterogeneity remains possible. In adjacent lung, a median roughly 60 of the top 100 tumor clones were found. In uninvolved adjacent lung, T cell clonality reached its highest value, exceeding tumor.

The sample here was peripheral blood, taken before any cancer treatment. The receptor comes from a male donor older than 55 with stage I lung adenocarcinoma. The chain has TRBV4-1 and TRBJ2-7; 9 nucleotides line up with TRBD1. CDR3 bases: TGCGCCAGCAGCCAGACTACAGGGGGCGCATACGAGCAGTACTTC. It translates to CASSQTTGGAYEQYF.